The sequence of this TCR beta chain was determined in a study of CD8+ T cells in alopecia areata. Across the study: Once tofacitinib had been taken for 6 to 18 months, 6 months off drug followed.

Of note for this clone: What it recognizes is unknown.

General study findings and limits: In scalp and blood during tofacitinib, many expanded lesional clones persisted. Within the top 100, expanded CD8+ clones significantly decreased with tofacitinib, as did scalp clonality.

Treatment here: oral pan-JAK inhibitor, 5-10 mg twice daily. Cell sorting was applied to PBMCs, and CD4+ and CD8+ T cells were collected. The authors extracted RNA and reverse transcribed it into cDNA as the sequencing template. Some clones are missing from TCRdb's copy, which holds only in-frame ones; the method was immunoSEQ multiplex PCR. Altogether some 190,000 clones are present, roughly half being singletons, with the ten largest covering around 10%. CDR1 and CDR2 (germline): MNHEY, SMNVEV (reference sequence). This CDR3 spans 14 amino acids. V lost 5 bases, J lost 8 bases, and 8 bases stayed unmatched.

The receptor comes from a human donor with alopecia areata. The material sequenced was CD8+ T cells sorted from blood, taken at week 52, from a patient treated with tofacitinib. The rearrangement links TRBV27 to TRBJ1-4; TRBD1 matches 7 bases. CDR3 sequence: CASSLDRDREKLFF. The CDR3 nucleotides are TGTGCCAGCAGTCTCGACAGGGATAGAGAAAAACTGTTTTTT.